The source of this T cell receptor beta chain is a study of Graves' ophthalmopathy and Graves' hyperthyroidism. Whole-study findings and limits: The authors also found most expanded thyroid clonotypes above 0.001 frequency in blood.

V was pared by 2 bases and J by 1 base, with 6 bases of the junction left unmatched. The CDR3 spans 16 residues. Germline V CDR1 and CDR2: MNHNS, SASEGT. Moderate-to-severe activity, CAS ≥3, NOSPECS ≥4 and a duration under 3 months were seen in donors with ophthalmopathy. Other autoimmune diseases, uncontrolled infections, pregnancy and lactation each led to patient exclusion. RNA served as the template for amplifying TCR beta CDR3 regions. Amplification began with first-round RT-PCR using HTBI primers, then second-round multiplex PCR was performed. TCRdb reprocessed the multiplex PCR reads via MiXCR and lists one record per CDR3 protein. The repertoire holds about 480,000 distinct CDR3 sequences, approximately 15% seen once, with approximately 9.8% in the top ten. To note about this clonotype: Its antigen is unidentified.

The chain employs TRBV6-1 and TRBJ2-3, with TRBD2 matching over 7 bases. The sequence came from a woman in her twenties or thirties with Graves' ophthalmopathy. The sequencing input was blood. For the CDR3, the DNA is TGTGCCAGCAGTGAACGGGGCGGGGGAGGCACAGATACGCAGTATTTT. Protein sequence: CASSERGGGGTDTQYF.